The T cell receptor beta chain described here comes from a study of blood T cell repertoires in COVID-19. Sequencing used immunoSEQ multiplex PCR; TCRdb keeps in-frame clones, though not all of them. The repertoire holds some 130,000 clones, 75% to 85% seen once, with over 15% in the top ten. The CDR3 covers 16 residues. Trimming cost V 0 bases and J 7 bases; bases outside gene matches: 8. Germline CDR1 LGHDT, CDR2 YNNKEL (reference sequence). The V call is TRBV3-1 (or the pseudogene TRBV3-2), the J call TRBJ2-2; 7 nucleotides match TRBD2. Sequenced material: peripheral blood. This TCR was sampled from a man at least 80 years old with acute or convalescent COVID-19. In nucleotides, the CDR3 is TGTGCCAGCAGCCAAGAGTTCCCGGGGGGACGCGGGGAGCTGTTTTTT. Translation: CASSQEFPGGRGELFF.